The 17 T cell receptor beta chains in this list originate from one sample, sequenced in a study of cytomegalovirus exposure and HLA in healthy donors. Produced via immunoSEQ multiplex PCR; TCRdb's table is partial and in-frame only. This table has roughly 120,000 clones, around 89% appearing once. Sequenced: PBMCs. The receptors come from a man between 18 and 35 years old in good health and CMV-seronegative.

The rearrangement joins TRBV28 to TRBJ1-2; 10 nucleotides agree with TRBD1. There are 16 residues in the CDR3. V shed 6 bases, J shed 6 bases, and the junction held 13 bases outside the gene matches. Germline-derived CDR1 and CDR2 are MDHEN and SYDVKM. The CDR3 bases are TGTGCCAGCAGGGGCCGACGGGGACAGGGGTTTCATGGCTACACCTTC. It is translated as CASRGRRGQGFHGYTF.

The V and J genes are TRBV5-4 and TRBJ1-3; possibly TRBD1 for D (5 bases). Germline CDR1 is SGHNT and CDR2 is YYREEE (reference sequence). The CDR3 length is 16 residues. The V end was cut by 0 bases, the J end by 2 bases, with 12 bases between. The CDR3 bases are TGTGCCAGCAGCTTGGATCCGGGGGTGGCTGGAAACACCATATATTTT. Protein product: CASSLDPGVAGNTIYF.

This clone was seen only once. The rearrangement links TRBV4-1 to TRBJ1-5, with a weak D call TRBD1 (5 bases). The CDR3 spans 15 residues. Per germline, CDR1 MGHRA and CDR2 YSYEKL. Deletions cut 1 base from V and 7 bases from J, with 14 bases between. The CDR3 is CASSQVDQTDQPQHF. The CDR3 DNA reads as TGCGCCAGCAGCCAAGTAGATCAGACAGACCAGCCCCAGCATTTT.

This rearrangement joins TRBV5-1 to TRBJ2-3; unclear D gene. Trimming took 2 bases from V and 1 from J, leaving 8 bases between them. This CDR3 comprises 14 residues. The germline CDR1 and CDR2 sequences are SGHRS and YFSETQ. Written as DNA, the CDR3 is TGCGCCAGCAGCTTTCGGTCGGGCACAGATACGCAGTATTTT. Protein: CASSFRSGTDTQYF.

V and J are TRBV6-5 and TRBJ2-1; TRBD1 matches 8 bases. The CDR3 length is 14 residues. The V gene end was trimmed by 6 bases and the J gene end by 0 bases; junction bases not matched to a gene: 1. Germline CDR1 and CDR2: MNHEY and SVGAGI. CDR3: CASRQGASYNEQFF. The CDR3 DNA reads TGTGCCAGCAGGCAGGGGGCCTCCTACAATGAGCAGTTCTTC.

V gene TRBV19 combines with J gene TRBJ1-2; D ambiguous. The germline CDR1 and CDR2 sequences are LNHDA and SQIVND (reference sequence). V lost 4 bases and J 4 bases, leaving 16 bases between the germline ends. This CDR3 has 15 residues. CDR3 residues: CASSTPTEHFYGYTF. The CDR3, as DNA: TGTGCCAGTAGTACACCAACAGAGCACTTCTATGGCTACACCTTC.

CDR3: CASSPSWRETQYF. Written as DNA, the CDR3 is TGTGCCAGCTCACCCTCCTGGAGAGAGACCCAGTACTTC. V and J are TRBV11-3 and TRBJ2-5; no definite D call. The CDR3 totals 13 residues. The V gene lost 8 bases and the J gene lost 4 bases, with 14 bases spanning the gap. Germline V CDR1 and CDR2: SGHNT, YENEEA. The full variable domain, in which reference TRBV11-3 and TRBJ2-5 provide the parts outside the CDR3, is EAGVVQSPRYKIIEKKQPVAFWCNPISGHNTLYWYLQNLGQGPELLIRYENEEAVDDSQLPKDRFSAERLKGVDSTLKIQPAELGDSAVYLCASSPSWRETQYFGPGTRLLVL.

The V and J genes are TRBV11-3 and TRBJ2-5; weak D call: TRBD1 (6 bases). This CDR3 has 15 amino acids. V lost 0 bases and J lost 5, with 13 bases in between. CDR1 SGHNT and CDR2 YENEEA come from the germline V gene. The CDR3 is CASSLDSGDGETQYF. The CDR3 coding sequence is TGTGCCAGCAGCTTAGATTCAGGGGACGGGGAGACCCAGTACTTC.

The chain is built from TRBV29-1 and TRBJ1-2; D remains unclear. From germline, CDR1 is SQVTM and CDR2 ANQGSEA. This CDR3 spans 13 amino acids. V was clipped by 4 bases and J by 5 bases, with 14 bases between them. As DNA, the CDR3 is TGCAGCGTTGTATTGCGGAGGGATTATGGCTACACCTTC. It yields the protein CSVVLRRDYGYTF.

The chain joins TRBV5-1 to TRBJ1-5; perhaps TRBD1 as D (5 bases). Germline lookup yields CDR1 SGHRS and CDR2 YFSETQ. V was pared by 0 bases and J by 8 bases, with 12 bases between. CDR3 size: 14 residues. The CDR3 region has the DNA TGCGCCAGCAGCTTGGCGGGGGGAAGGGAGCCCCAGCATTTT. Amino acid sequence: CASSLAGGREPQHF.

The sample holds a few counts of this clone. The chain has TRBV6-5 and TRBJ2-7; no reliable D call. The length of the CDR3 is 13 residues. Germline V gene sequence: CDR1 MNHEY, CDR2 SVGAGI. V was pared by 5 bases and J by 2 bases, with 10 bases between. CDR3 region: CASSREATYEQYF. CDR3 nucleotide sequence: TGTGCCAGCAGTAGAGAGGCGACCTACGAGCAGTACTTC.

The V call is TRBV28, the J call TRBJ1-5; 10 nucleotides line up with TRBD1. The CDR3 has 14 residues. The germline V gene encodes CDR1 MDHEN and CDR2 SYDVKM. Trimming cost V 8 bases and J 6 bases; bases outside gene matches: 7. The CDR3: CASRGQGVFQPQHF. The CDR3 DNA follows: TGTGCCAGCCGAGGACAGGGGGTATTTCAGCCCCAGCATTTT.

The chain has TRBV6-1 and TRBJ1-2; perhaps TRBD1 as D (5 bases). The CDR3 has 14 amino acids. The germline CDR1 and CDR2 sequences are MNHNS and SASEGT. V lost 4 bases to trimming and J lost 6 bases, with 15 bases between them. CDR3 residues: CASSVLRDLDGYTF. The DNA of the CDR3 is TGTGCCAGCAGTGTGTTGCGGGACCTCGATGGCTACACCTTC.

The chain combines TRBV4-1 with TRBJ2-1; 13 bases are a match to TRBD2. CDR1 and CDR2 (germline): MGHRA, YSYEKL. The CDR3 loop spans 15 amino acids. Trimming cost V 4 bases and J 6 bases; bases outside gene matches: 3. CDR3 in DNA: TGCGCCAGCAGCCGTGGGACTAGCGGGACCAATGAGCAGTTCTTC. This sequence encodes CASSRGTSGTNEQFF.

This clone occurred a few times. V usage is TRBV7-6 and J usage is TRBJ1-1; D may be TRBD1 (6 bases). The CDR3 is made up of 16 amino acids. V was trimmed by 2 bases and J by 0 bases, leaving 13 bases between them. CDR1 and CDR2 from the germline V gene are SGHVS and FNYEAQ. The CDR3 protein is CASSLLTQGMNTEAFF. DNA for the CDR3: TGTGCCAGCAGCTTACTCACTCAGGGGATGAACACTGAAGCTTTCTTT.

The chain links TRBV19 to TRBJ1-1; a weak D match, TRBD1 (6 bases). Trimming left V 3 bases short and J 6 bases short, with 8 bases between. The germline CDR1 and CDR2 sequences are LNHDA and SQIVND (reference sequence). The CDR3 loop spans 12 amino acids. This CDR3 reads CASSMSGAEAFF. CDR3 DNA: TGTGCCAGTAGTATGTCAGGGGCTGAAGCTTTCTTT.

The count of this clone is one. The chain combines TRBV4-3 with TRBJ1-1; tentatively, D is TRBD1 (6 bases). V lost 3 bases to trimming and J lost 0 bases, with 11 bases between them. The germline V gene encodes CDR1 LGHNA and CDR2 YSLEER. CDR3 length: 15 amino acids. This CDR3 is CASSQVGQMNTEAFF. The CDR3 DNA reads as TGCGCCAGCAGCCAGGTTGGACAGATGAACACTGAAGCTTTCTTT.